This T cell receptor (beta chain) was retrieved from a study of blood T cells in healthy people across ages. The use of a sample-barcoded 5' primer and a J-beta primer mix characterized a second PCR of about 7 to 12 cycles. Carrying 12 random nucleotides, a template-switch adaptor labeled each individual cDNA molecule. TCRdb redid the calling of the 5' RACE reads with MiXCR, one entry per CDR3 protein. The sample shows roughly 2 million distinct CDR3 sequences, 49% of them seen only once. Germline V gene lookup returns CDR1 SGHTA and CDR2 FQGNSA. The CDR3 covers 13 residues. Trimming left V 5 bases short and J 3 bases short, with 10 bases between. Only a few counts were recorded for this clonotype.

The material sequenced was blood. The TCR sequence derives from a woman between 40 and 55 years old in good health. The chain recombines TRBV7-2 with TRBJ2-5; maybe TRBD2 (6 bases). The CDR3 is CASSPLAKETQYF. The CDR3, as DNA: TGTGCCAGCAGCCCCCTAGCGAAAGAGACCCAGTACTTC.